This paragraph reports one T cell receptor beta chain. Its antigen is not known. Coverage ceases 3 residues before the CDR3 finishes, and the germline J gene fills in the end. Related graft donors supplied nonmyeloablative bone marrow transplants, and mixed chimerism was transient. Unstimulated Tregs (CD4+CD25+CD127-) and CD4+CD25- non-Tregs were sorted from PBMCs. The source of the sample is a study of Tregs in tolerant kidney transplant recipients. Clones were sequenced by immunoSEQ multiplex PCR, and TCRdb holds only the in-frame ones, with some missing. The sample's table shows about 11,000 clones. The CDR3 spans 13 residues. V was shortened by 5 bases and J by 0 bases, with 10 bases between the two germline ends. Per the germline V gene, CDR1 is DFQATT and CDR2 is SNEGSKA (reference sequence). Study-wide results and limits: No direct test of biological reproducibility was done here. Changing PCR primers prevented nucleotide comparison between some patients' samples. Validation in larger populations is needed because few patients were studied.

The sequence was obtained from a human patient who received a combined kidney and bone marrow transplant. These T cells may partly come from the graft donor. This sequence joins TRBV20-1 and TRBJ1-1; D ambiguous. The starting material was CD8+ T cells from blood (PBMCs), obtained 24 months after the transplant. The CDR3 reads CSAPWQMNTEAFF. The sequenced CDR3 bases are TGCAGTGCTCCGTGGCAGATGAACACTGAA.